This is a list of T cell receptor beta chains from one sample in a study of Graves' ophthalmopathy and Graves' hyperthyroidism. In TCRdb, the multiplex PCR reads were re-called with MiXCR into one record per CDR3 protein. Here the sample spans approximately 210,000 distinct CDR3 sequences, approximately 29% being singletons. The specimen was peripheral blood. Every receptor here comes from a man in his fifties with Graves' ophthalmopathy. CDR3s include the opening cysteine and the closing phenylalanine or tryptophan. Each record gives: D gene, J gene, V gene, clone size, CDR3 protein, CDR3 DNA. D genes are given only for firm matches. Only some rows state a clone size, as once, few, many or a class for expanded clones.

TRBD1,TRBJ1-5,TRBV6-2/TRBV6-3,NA,CASSYLGQGGQPQHF,TGTGCCAGCAGTTACCTCGGACAGGGTGGTCAGCCCCAGCATTTT
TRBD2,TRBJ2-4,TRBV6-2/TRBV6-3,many,CASSYSLPGGSKNIQYF,TGTGCCAGCAGTTACTCTCTTCCGGGGGGGTCCAAAAACATTCAGTACTTC
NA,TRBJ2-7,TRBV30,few,CAWSLGYEQYF,TGTGCCTGGAGTTTAGGGTACGAGCAGTACTTC
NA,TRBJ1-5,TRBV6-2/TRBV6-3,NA,CASSYSGGLLGQPQHF,TGTGCCAGCAGTTACTCAGGGGGGCTCCTCGGTCAGCCCCAGCATTTT
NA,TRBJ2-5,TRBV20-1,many,CSATINALGWETQYF,TGCAGTGCTACCATAAACGCACTAGGGTGGGAGACCCAGTACTTC
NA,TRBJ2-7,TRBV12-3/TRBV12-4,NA,CASTGGTSYEQYF,TGTGCCAGCACTGGCGGGACCTCCTACGAGCAGTACTTC
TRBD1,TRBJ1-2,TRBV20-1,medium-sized,CSASPGQNYGYTF,TGCAGTGCTAGCCCGGGACAGAACTATGGCTACACCTTC
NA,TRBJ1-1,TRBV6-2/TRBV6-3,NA,CASSYSYRSTILANTEAFF,TGTGCCAGCAGTTACTCCTATAGATCCACAATCTTGGCGAACACTGAAGCTTTCTTT
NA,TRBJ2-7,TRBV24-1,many,CATSDREGQYF,TGTGCCACCAGTGATCGGGAAGGGCAGTACTTC
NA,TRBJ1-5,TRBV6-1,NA,CASSPIGGLGQPQHF,TGTGCCAGCAGTCCTATAGGGGGGCTCGGTCAGCCCCAGCATTTT
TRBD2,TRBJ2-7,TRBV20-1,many,CSASTSLRGGEQYF,TGCAGTGCTTCGACTAGCCTGCGGGGAGGTGAGCAGTACTTC
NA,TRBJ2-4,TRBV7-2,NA,CASSSKEAKNIQYF,TGTGCCAGCAGCTCAAAGGAGGCCAAAAACATTCAGTACTTC
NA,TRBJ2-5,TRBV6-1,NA,CASSEGAAGETQYF,TGTGCCAGCAGTGAAGGGGCAGCGGGAGAGACCCAGTACTTC
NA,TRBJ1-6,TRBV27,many,CASSLLDRGYNSPLHF,TGTGCCAGCAGTTTATTGGACCGGGGCTATAATTCACCCCTCCACTTT
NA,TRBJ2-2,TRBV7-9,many,CASEGAGELFF,TGTGCCAGCGAGGGAGCCGGGGAGCTGTTTTTT
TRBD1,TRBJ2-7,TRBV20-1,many,CSAKVQGRGLYEQYF,TGCAGTGCCAAGGTTCAGGGCAGGGGGCTCTACGAGCAGTACTTC
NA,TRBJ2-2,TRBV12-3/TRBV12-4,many,CASGLTGELFF,TGTGCCAGCGGCCTCACCGGGGAGCTGTTTTTT
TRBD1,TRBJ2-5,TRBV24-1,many,CATSESGTGGFMSQYF,TGTGCCACCAGTGAATCCGGGACAGGGGGTTTTATGTCCCAGTACTTC
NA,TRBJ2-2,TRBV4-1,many,CASSPVLGTGELFF,TGCGCCAGCAGCCCCGTATTGGGCACCGGGGAGCTGTTTTTT
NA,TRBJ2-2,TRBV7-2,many,CASSSTGNGELFF,TGTGCCAGCAGCTCCACAGGGAACGGGGAGCTGTTTTTT
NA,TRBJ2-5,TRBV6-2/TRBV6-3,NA,CASSSAGGGETQYF,TGTGCCAGCAGTTCGGCTGGCGGCGGGGAGACCCAGTACTTC
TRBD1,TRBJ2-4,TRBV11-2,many,CASSLAQGAGSKNIQYF,TGTGCCAGCAGCTTAGCACAGGGGGCGGGATCCAAAAACATTCAGTACTTC
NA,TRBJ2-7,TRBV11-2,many,CASSLDLPRRGAPYEQYF,TGTGCCAGCAGCTTAGATCTTCCCCGCCGAGGCGCCCCTTACGAGCAGTACTTC
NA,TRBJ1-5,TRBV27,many,CASSGPGGVNQPQHF,TGTGCCAGCAGTGGACCTGGGGGGGTTAATCAGCCCCAGCATTTT
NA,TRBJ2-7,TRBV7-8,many,CASSKIPRGQKKSYEQYF,TGTGCCAGCAGCAAAATCCCAAGGGGCCAGAAAAAGTCCTACGAGCAGTACTTC
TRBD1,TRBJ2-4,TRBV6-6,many,CASSYADRVAKNIQYF,TGTGCCAGCAGTTACGCGGACAGGGTGGCCAAAAACATTCAGTACTTC
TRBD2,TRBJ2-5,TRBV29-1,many,CSVPSGYQETQYF,TGCAGCGTTCCTAGCGGGTACCAAGAGACCCAGTACTTC
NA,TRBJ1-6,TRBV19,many,CASSITENSPLHF,TGTGCCAGTAGTATAACGGAGAATTCACCCCTCCACTTT
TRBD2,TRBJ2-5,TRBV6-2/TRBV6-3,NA,CASRLGLAGDRGQETQYF,TGTGCCAGCAGACTGGGACTAGCGGGAGATCGGGGCCAAGAGACCCAGTACTTC
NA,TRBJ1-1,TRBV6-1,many,CASSELGPGSTEAFF,TGTGCCAGCAGTGAACTGGGCCCCGGGTCCACTGAAGCTTTCTTT
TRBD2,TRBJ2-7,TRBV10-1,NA,CASSESRLAGLYEQYF,TGCGCCAGCAGTGAGTCCAGGCTAGCGGGACTCTACGAGCAGTACTTC
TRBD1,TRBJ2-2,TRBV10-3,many,CAISEGTGITGELFF,TGTGCCATCAGTGAGGGGACAGGGATCACCGGGGAGCTGTTTTTT
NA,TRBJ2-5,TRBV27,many,CASSSSHLWETQYF,TGTGCCAGCAGTTCCTCCCATCTGTGGGAGACCCAGTACTTC
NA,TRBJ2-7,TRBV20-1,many,CSARENEYEQYF,TGCAGTGCTAGAGAGAATGAATACGAGCAGTACTTC
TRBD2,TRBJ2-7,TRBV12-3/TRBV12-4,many,CASSPPGTSRSYEQYF,TGTGCCAGCAGTCCTCCCGGGACTAGCCGATCCTACGAGCAGTACTTC
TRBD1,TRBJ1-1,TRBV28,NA,CASSYRGRMWTEAFF,TGTGCCAGCAGTTACAGGGGGCGGATGTGGACTGAAGCTTTCTTT
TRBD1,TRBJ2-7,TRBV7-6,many,CASSSRQGSYEQYF,TGTGCCAGCAGCTCGAGACAGGGTAGCTACGAGCAGTACTTC
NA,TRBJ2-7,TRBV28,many,CATRPPSGSFYEQYF,TGTGCCACCAGGCCTCCCTCCGGGTCCTTCTACGAGCAGTACTTC
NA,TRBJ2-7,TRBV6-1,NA,CASTGADSYEQYF,TGTGCCAGCACCGGGGCAGATTCCTACGAGCAGTACTTC
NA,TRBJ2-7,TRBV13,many,CASSTPGGDYEQYF,TGTGCCAGCAGCACCCCAGGGGGGGATTACGAGCAGTACTTC
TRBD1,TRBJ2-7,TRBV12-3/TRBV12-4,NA,CASRHSGQTYEQYF,TGTGCCAGCAGGCATTCGGGACAGACCTACGAGCAGTACTTC
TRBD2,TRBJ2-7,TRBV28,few,CASSLGRDTYEQYF,TGTGCCAGCAGTTTAGGGAGGGATACCTACGAGCAGTACTTC
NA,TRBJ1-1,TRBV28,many,CASSLRGKAFF,TGTGCCAGCAGTTTGCGAGGTAAAGCTTTCTTT
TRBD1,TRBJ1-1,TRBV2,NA,CASNGQGGTEAFF,TGTGCCAGCAATGGACAGGGTGGTACTGAAGCTTTCTTT
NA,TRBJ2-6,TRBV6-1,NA,CASTPNGANVLTF,TGTGCCAGTACTCCCAATGGGGCCAACGTCCTGACTTTC
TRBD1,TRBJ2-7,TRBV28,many,CASSKGQGREQYF,TGTGCCAGCAGTAAAGGACAGGGACGAGAGCAGTACTTC
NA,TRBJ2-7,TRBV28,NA,CASSLRLDEQYF,TGTGCCAGCAGTTTACGTCTCGACGAGCAGTACTTC
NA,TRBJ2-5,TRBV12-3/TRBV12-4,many,CASSLAEASVKETQYF,TGTGCCAGCAGTTTAGCCGAGGCTAGCGTAAAAGAGACCCAGTACTTC
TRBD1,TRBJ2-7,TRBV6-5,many,CASTQGRQGGNYEQYF,TGTGCCAGCACCCAAGGGAGACAGGGGGGGAACTACGAGCAGTACTTC
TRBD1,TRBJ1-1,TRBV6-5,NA,CASSYTGQGGTEAFF,TGTGCCAGCAGTTACACCGGACAGGGAGGCACTGAAGCTTTCTTT
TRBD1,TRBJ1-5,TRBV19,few,CASSAQGESQPQHF,TGTGCCAGTAGTGCACAGGGGGAAAGTCAGCCCCAGCATTTT
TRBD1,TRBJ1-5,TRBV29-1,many,CSVRDRVDQPQHF,TGCAGCGTTCGGGACAGGGTTGATCAGCCCCAGCATTTT
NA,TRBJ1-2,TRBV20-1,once,CSATGHRDYGYTF,TGCAGTGCTACAGGACACCGAGACTATGGCTACACCTTC
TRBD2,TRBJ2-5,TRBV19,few,CASSIGLAGDGETQYF,TGTGCCAGTAGTATAGGACTAGCGGGGGATGGAGAGACCCAGTACTTC
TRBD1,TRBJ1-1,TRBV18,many,CASSQTGDTEAFF,TGTGCCAGCTCACAAACAGGGGACACTGAAGCTTTCTTT
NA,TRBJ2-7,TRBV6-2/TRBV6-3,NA,CASRVGTAGVEQYF,TGTGCCAGCAGGGTAGGGACAGCGGGTGTTGAGCAGTACTTC
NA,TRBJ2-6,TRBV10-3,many,CAISESGGSGANVLTF,TGTGCCATCAGTGAGTCAGGAGGCTCTGGGGCCAACGTCCTGACTTTC